This is a list of T cell receptor beta chains from one sample in a study of T cell responses to AZD1222 COVID-19 vaccine. Assay: immunoSEQ multiplex PCR; the TCRdb copy retains only in-frame clones and omits some. Among about 100,000 clones, 70% to 90% were seen once, and the ten largest hold roughly 2.5%. The sample was peripheral blood, taken 28 days after the second AZD1222 dose. The source of these receptors is an adult who received the AZD1222 COVID-19 vaccine. CDR3s include the opening cysteine and the closing phenylalanine or tryptophan. Fields, in order: D gene, J gene, clone size, V gene, CDR3 protein, CDR3 DNA. D genes are given only for firm matches. The listing skips clone size in some rows; elsewhere it reads once, few, many or a size class.

TRBD2 | TRBJ2-7 | - | TRBV2 | CASSASGSAPEQYF | TGTGCCAGCAGTGCCAGCGGGAGCGCTCCCGAGCAGTACTTC
- | TRBJ1-1 | - | TRBV7-3 | CASRRDRHTEAFF | TGTGCCAGCAGACGAGACAGGCACACTGAAGCTTTCTTT
TRBD2 | TRBJ2-1 | - | TRBV29-1 | CSVEFAGGPKVNEQFF | TGCAGCGTTGAATTTGCGGGAGGGCCAAAGGTGAATGAGCAGTTCTTC
- | TRBJ1-4 | - | TRBV28 | CASAGGGQREKLFF | TGTGCCAGCGCTGGGGGGGGGCAAAGGGAAAAACTGTTTTTT
- | TRBJ1-6 | - | TRBV18 | CASSPLQGSSYNSPLHF | TGTGCCAGCTCACCCCTCCAGGGTAGCTCCTATAATTCACCCCTCCACTTT
- | TRBJ2-3 | - | TRBV11-3 | CASSFVSTGPQYF | TGTGCCAGCAGCTTCGTTTCAACAGGCCCGCAGTATTTT
TRBD2 | TRBJ2-1 | - | TRBV29-1 | CSVEGIAGVDEQFF | TGCAGCGTTGAAGGGATAGCGGGAGTGGATGAGCAGTTCTTC
TRBD1 | TRBJ1-2 | once | TRBV5-4 | CASSFPGQGFGYTF | TGTGCCAGCAGCTTTCCGGGACAGGGTTTTGGCTACACCTTC
- | TRBJ1-6 | - | TRBV19 | CASSINMNSPLHF | TGTGCCAGTAGTATAAACATGAATTCACCCCTCCACTTT
- | TRBJ1-2 | - | TRBV9 | CASSVASRGGYTF | TGTGCCAGCAGCGTAGCATCGAGGGGGGGCTACACCTTC
TRBD1 | TRBJ1-3 | medium-sized | TRBV7-9 | CASSWTGSGNTIYF | TGTGCCAGCAGCTGGACAGGCTCTGGAAACACCATATATTTT
- | TRBJ2-5 | - | TRBV3-1/TRBV3-2 | CASSQRPGLLQETQYF | TGTGCCAGCAGCCAGCGACCGGGACTTTTACAAGAGACCCAGTACTTC
TRBD2 | TRBJ2-1 | - | TRBV3-1/TRBV3-2 | CASSARTSGSEQFF | TGTGCCAGCAGCGCCCGGACTAGCGGGAGTGAGCAGTTCTTC
- | TRBJ1-4 | - | TRBV11-2 | CASSLDQPVPKLFF | TGTGCCAGCAGCTTAGATCAGCCAGTCCCGAAACTGTTTTTT
TRBD1 | TRBJ2-2 | once | TRBV5-5 | CASSLRQGDTGELFF | TGTGCCAGCAGCTTGAGACAGGGGGACACCGGGGAGCTGTTTTTT
- | TRBJ2-5 | once | TRBV7-8 | CASSLEAGQAGETQYF | TGTGCCAGCAGCTTAGAGGCAGGGCAGGCGGGGGAGACCCAGTACTTC
TRBD2 | TRBJ2-2 | - | TRBV6-4 | CASSRLAGESGELFF | TGTGCCAGCAGTCGGCTAGCGGGAGAGTCAGGGGAGCTGTTTTTT
- | TRBJ2-7 | - | TRBV3-1/TRBV3-2 | CASSQRGGSDEQYF | TGTGCCAGCAGCCAAAGGGGAGGTAGCGACGAGCAGTACTTC
TRBD1 | TRBJ2-5 | - | TRBV25-1 | CASSGLGGRETQYF | TGTGCCAGCAGTGGTTTAGGGGGCCGAGAGACCCAGTACTTC
TRBD2 | TRBJ2-3 | - | TRBV3-1/TRBV3-2 | CASSRDYSADTQYF | TGTGCCAGCAGCCGGGACTACTCAGCAGATACGCAGTATTTT
- | TRBJ2-1 | - | TRBV9 | CASSVGILAVYNEQFF | TGTGCCAGCAGCGTAGGGATACTAGCAGTGTACAATGAGCAGTTCTTC
- | TRBJ1-4 | - | TRBV30 | CAWSPGGEKLFF | TGTGCCTGGAGCCCCGGGGGTGAAAAACTGTTTTTT
TRBD1 | TRBJ2-2 | - | TRBV6-1 | CASSESTGKNTGELFF | TGTGCCAGCAGTGAATCGACAGGGAAGAACACCGGGGAGCTGTTTTTT
- | TRBJ2-7 | - | TRBV6-1 | CASSEGGPALEQYF | TGTGCCAGCAGTGAAGGGGGACCCGCCCTGGAGCAGTACTTC
TRBD1 | TRBJ1-5 | - | TRBV6-1 | CASSDQGAGQPQHF | TGTGCCAGCAGTGACCAGGGGGCTGGTCAGCCCCAGCATTTT
- | TRBJ2-2 | - | TRBV27 | CASSFQATGDKNTGELFF | TGTGCCAGCAGTTTCCAGGCGACAGGAGATAAGAACACCGGGGAGCTGTTTTTT
TRBD1 | TRBJ1-1 | few | TRBV2 | CASSYRGQGRVNTEAFF | TGTGCCAGCAGTTACAGAGGACAGGGGAGGGTGAACACTGAAGCTTTCTTT
TRBD2 | TRBJ2-3 | - | TRBV5-1 | CASSFTSGRSRDTQYF | TGCGCCAGCAGCTTCACTAGCGGGAGGAGCAGGGATACGCAGTATTTT
- | TRBJ2-5 | - | TRBV9 | CASSVQGVETQYF | TGTGCCAGCAGCGTTCAGGGTGTCGAGACCCAGTACTTC
- | TRBJ2-4 | - | TRBV2 | CACALAKNIQYF | TGTGCCTGCGCACTAGCCAAAAACATTCAGTACTTC
- | TRBJ2-7 | - | TRBV18 | CASSPPGPGPYEQYF | TGTGCCAGCTCACCACCTGGGCCGGGCCCCTACGAGCAGTACTTC
- | TRBJ2-5 | - | TRBV9 | CASSGARGGKETQYF | TGTGCCAGCAGCGGCGCGCGAGGGGGAAAAGAGACCCAGTACTTC
- | TRBJ1-3 | few | TRBV18 | CASSPDLGGTGNTIYF | TGTGCCAGCTCACCCGATCTTGGGGGGACTGGAAACACCATATATTTT
- | TRBJ2-5 | - | TRBV10-3 | CAISLTTGETQYF | TGTGCCATCAGTCTTACCACAGGAGAGACCCAGTACTTC
- | TRBJ1-5 | - | TRBV30 | CAWSLDGNQPQHF | TGTGCCTGGAGTTTGGATGGCAATCAGCCCCAGCATTTT
TRBD1 | TRBJ2-7 | - | TRBV3-1/TRBV3-2 | CASSLTGTGGFRSYEQYF | TGTGCCAGCAGCCTTACTGGGACAGGGGGTTTTAGGTCCTACGAGCAGTACTTC
- | TRBJ1-5 | few | TRBV6-1 | CASSEEAGSNNQPQHF | TGTGCCAGCAGTGAAGAGGCAGGAAGTAACAATCAGCCCCAGCATTTT
TRBD1 | TRBJ1-6 | once | TRBV18 | CASSQGANSPLHF | TGTGCCAGCTCACAGGGGGCTAATTCACCCCTCCACTTT
- | TRBJ1-4 | - | TRBV7-9 | CASSRSTTGIEKLFF | TGTGCCAGCAGCCGGAGCACAACAGGGATTGAAAAACTGTTTTTT
- | TRBJ1-4 | - | TRBV29-1 | CSAKGGTEKLFF | TGCAGCGCCAAGGGGGGGACTGAAAAACTGTTTTTT
TRBD2 | TRBJ2-3 | - | TRBV15 | CATSFGLAEPDTQYF | TGTGCCACCAGTTTCGGACTAGCGGAACCAGATACGCAGTATTTT
TRBD1 | TRBJ2-7 | few | TRBV6-2/TRBV6-3 | CASSYSGGEVYEQYF | TGTGCCAGCAGTTACTCAGGGGGCGAAGTCTACGAGCAGTACTTC
- | TRBJ2-5 | - | TRBV11-2 | CASSLDQTRLRQETQYF | TGTGCCAGCAGCTTAGATCAGACTAGACTCCGCCAAGAGACCCAGTACTTC
TRBD1 | TRBJ1-5 | - | TRBV27 | CASRTLTGIGSNQPQHF | TGTGCCAGCAGAACTTTGACAGGGATAGGAAGCAATCAGCCCCAGCATTTT
- | TRBJ2-7 | - | TRBV7-8 | CASSQDSYEQYF | TGTGCCAGCAGCCAGGACTCCTACGAGCAGTACTTC
TRBD1 | TRBJ1-2 | - | TRBV5-1 | CASSLAGYVDGTGDAQIYGYTF | TGCGCCAGCAGCTTGGCCGGTTACGTCGACGGGACAGGAGACGCCCAGATTTATGGCTACACCTTC
TRBD2 | TRBJ2-7 | - | TRBV19 | CASTRALAGGRSEQYF | TGTGCCAGTACTAGGGCGTTAGCGGGAGGCCGGTCCGAGCAGTACTTC
- | TRBJ2-7 | - | TRBV3-1/TRBV3-2 | CASSQVANFPYEQYF | TGTGCCAGCAGCCAAGTAGCGAACTTTCCCTACGAGCAGTACTTC
- | TRBJ2-6 | - | TRBV18 | CASSPQSLSGANVLTF | TGTGCCAGCTCACCACAGAGTCTCTCTGGGGCCAACGTCCTGACTTTC
- | TRBJ1-4 | few | TRBV7-9 | CASSLPSPAGEKLFF | TGTGCCAGCAGCCTCCCCTCGCCAGCGGGTGAAAAACTGTTTTTT
- | TRBJ1-5 | once | TRBV7-8 | CASSLAGELSNQPQHF | TGTGCCAGCAGCTTAGCGGGGGAATTAAGCAATCAGCCCCAGCATTTT
TRBD2 | TRBJ2-7 | few | TRBV5-1 | CASSLGGTSGRFYEQYF | TGCGCCAGCAGCTTGGGGGGGACTAGCGGGAGATTCTACGAGCAGTACTTC
TRBD1 | TRBJ2-2 | - | TRBV27 | CASGGQGEISGELFF | TGTGCCAGCGGCGGACAGGGAGAAATTTCCGGGGAGCTGTTTTTT